A single T cell receptor beta chain is shown here with its context. This clone appeared once. No antigen is known for it. The input lacks base qualities; no much larger clone sits a single base away. A distance of 10 bases separates the germline ends of V and J, which lose 5 bases and 1 base respectively. The CDR3 runs 14 amino acids, cysteine and phenylalanine included. The entry retains the CDR3 DNA only, 42 bases that are in frame from base 1. The CDR1 and CDR2 encoded by the germline V gene are KGHDR and SFDVKD. This record comes from a study of blood T cell repertoires in COVID-19 (dated by TCRdb to about 2020). Regarding the research as a whole: Samples from collaborators originated in the United States, Italy and Spain and spanned both the acute and convalescent phases of COVID-19. The material from the prospective study consisted of cDNA or gDNA derived from T cells, B-cell-depleted T cells, or PBMCs. The dataset comprised deeply sampled blood TCRbeta repertoires from subjects exposed to, actively infected with, or recovered from COVID-19. The repertoires were made available in a free public database intended to serve as a resource for research on the immune response to SARS-CoV-2. The samples were drawn from the first 160 participants of the ongoing ImmuneRACE study and from roughly 1,300 subjects provided by 6 global collaborators. The sample metadata nearly always contained a de-identified subject ID, COVID-19 status, age in years and sex. Where available, HLA class I and class II types were obtained from metadata supplied by the sample provider rather than from assay-based typing. The research as a whole found: How much clinical and demographic metadata was included differed by source and by participant, and the metadata was provided uncurated.

Each collaborating institution followed its own protocols to collect whole blood in K2EDTA tubes. Collaborator samples were shipped for TCRbeta analysis as frozen whole blood, isolated PBMCs, or DNA extracted from either sample type. The immunoSEQ Assay, a bias-controlled multiplex PCR, was used to amplify TCRbeta CDR3 regions from genomic DNA. Per the original workflow: Within the assay, amplification of reference gene primers was used to estimate how many nucleated cells each sample contained. To quantify the absolute abundance of each unique TCRbeta CDR3 rearrangement, sequence reads were collapsed and filtered. Productive Simpson clonality was computed per sample as the square root of Simpson's diversity index over productive rearrangements. Imported from immuneACCESS, the table was reduced by TCRdb to in-frame sequences with V and J called. These copies leave out some clones; in studies compared against another copy, an unresolved V gene accounts for under half, and the cause of the remainder is not known. V and J calls and clone size follow that table, whereas D and trimming were derived from the DNA. The sample yields fewer than 200,000 clones; 75% to 80% were counted once. The top ten clones comprise about 25% of the sample.

The V gene is TRBV24-1 and the J gene is TRBJ1-2, with TRBD1 as a weak D call on 5 bases. Sequencing was performed on peripheral blood. This TCR was recovered from a woman between 65 and 79 years old with acute or convalescent COVID-19. The CDR3 corresponds to CATSGWTNNYGYTF. The DNA sequence is as follows: TGTGCCACCAGTGGTTGGACAAATAACTATGGCTACACCTTC.